Following are 23 T cell receptor beta chains from one sample sequenced in a study of blood T cell repertoires in COVID-19. Clones were read by immunoSEQ multiplex PCR, and TCRdb kept only the in-frame ones, dropping some. The sample consists of 90,000 or so clones, around 86% of them appearing once. The material sequenced was peripheral blood. The origin of the receptors is a man aged 55 to 69 with acute or convalescent COVID-19.

The chain employs TRBV19 and TRBJ2-7; the D gene is possibly TRBD2 (6 bases). In germline, CDR1 is LNHDA, CDR2 SQIVND (reference sequence). CDR3 size: 16 residues. Trimming removed 4 bases at V and 6 bases at J, with 22 bases between. The CDR3 region is CASSSARESLFGEQYF. DNA of the CDR3: TGTGCCAGTAGTAGCGCGCGGGAATCCCTATTTGGCGAGCAGTACTTC.

The chain couples TRBV4-2 to TRBJ1-5; D may be TRBD1 (5 bases). The CDR3 runs 18 residues. Trimming left V 0 bases short and J 1 base short, with 16 bases between. Looked up from germline, CDR1 is LGHNA and CDR2 is YNFKEQ. CDR3 loop: CASSQDLGGRPSNQPQHF. CDR3 sequence (DNA): TGTGCCAGCAGCCAAGATCTCGGGGGGAGACCGAGCAATCAGCCCCAGCATTTT.

This chain uses TRBV7-2 with TRBJ2-2, with TRBD2 identical over 11 bases. Trimming removed 6 bases from V and 7 bases from J; junction bases left unmatched: 7. Germline V gene data show CDR1 as SGHTA and CDR2 as FQGNSA. The length of the CDR3 is 15 residues. CDR3: CASRITSGGGGELFF. CDR3 nucleotide sequence: TGTGCCAGCAGAATCACTAGCGGGGGTGGCGGGGAGCTGTTTTTT.

This chain connects TRBV30 to TRBJ1-4; no firm D call. This CDR3 region has 13 residues. Looked up from germline, CDR1 is GTSNPN and CDR2 is SVGIG (reference sequence). The V gene lost 0 bases and the J gene lost 5 bases, with 7 bases spanning the gap. CDR3 loop: CAWSVNSNEKLFF. As DNA, the CDR3 is TGTGCCTGGAGTGTAAACAGCAATGAAAAACTGTTTTTT.

The gene calls are TRBV5-1 and TRBJ2-1; TRBD2 matches at 10 bases. Germline V CDR1 and CDR2: SGHRS, YFSETQ. With V trimmed by 3 bases and J by 9 bases, 15 bases remained unmatched. CDR3 size: 17 residues. CDR3 sequence reads: CASSSSGSSGSTGEQFF. CDR3 coding DNA: TGCGCCAGCAGCTCGTCGGGCTCTAGCGGGAGTACCGGTGAGCAGTTCTTC.

This chain links TRBV30 with TRBJ1-1; D remains ambiguous. The V and J ends lost 2 bases and 6 bases respectively, with 22 bases between them. Germline CDR1 and CDR2: GTSNPN and SVGIG (reference sequence). The CDR3 runs 16 residues. CDR3 sequence: CAWSRRDHGVVAEAFF. CDR3 bases: TGTGCCTGGAGTCGGAGAGACCATGGAGTGGTCGCTGAAGCTTTCTTT.

The chain recombines TRBV10-1 with TRBJ1-5; 9 bases fit TRBD1. V trimming: 6 bases; J trimming: 4 bases; junction bases outside the gene matches: 4. This CDR3 has 14 amino acids. Germline CDR1 is WNHNN and CDR2 is SYGVQD (reference sequence). CDR3 region: CASRGQGKNQPQHF. The CDR3 DNA reads as TGCGCCAGCAGGGGACAGGGAAAAAATCAGCCCCAGCATTTT.

This clone came up a few times. The chain has TRBV2 and TRBJ1-6, with TRBD1 matching over 7 bases. The V segment lost 11 bases and the J segment 0 bases; nucleotides outside the gene matches: 7. Germline loops: CDR1 SNHLY, CDR2 FYNNEI. There are 15 residues in the CDR3. The CDR3 nucleotides are TGTGCCTGCCTGACAGGGAGCTCCTATAATTCACCCCTCCACTTT. Translating it yields CACLTGSSYNSPLHF.

The chain recombines TRBV5-1 with TRBJ1-1; no reliable D call. The CDR3 has 14 residues. Germline assignment: CDR1 SGHRS and CDR2 YFSETQ. V lost 0 bases and J lost 1, with 7 bases in between. In DNA form, the CDR3 reads TGCGCCAGCAGCTTGGACCCAGGGAACACTGAAGCTTTCTTT. Translated, it gives CASSLDPGNTEAFF.

The CDR3 sequence: CASSLAWPSGSNSHEQYF. The CDR3 DNA follows: TGTGCCAGCAGCTTAGCTTGGCCTAGCGGGAGTAATTCCCACGAGCAGTACTTC. This sequence joins TRBV7-6 and TRBJ2-7; 10 nucleotides line up with TRBD2. The CDR3 runs to 18 residues. Trimming took 0 bases from V and 5 from J; bases not matched to a gene: 13. CDR1 is SGHVS and CDR2 is FNYEAQ in the germline V gene.

The gene calls are TRBV10-1 and TRBJ1-4; no definite D call. Germline V gene data show CDR1 as WNHNN and CDR2 as SYGVQD (reference sequence). The CDR3 contains 15 residues. Between the trimmed V and J ends, which lost 1 base and 8 bases, there was a span of 14 bases. The CDR3 loop reads CASSELPGLNEKLFF. In nucleotides, the CDR3 is TGCGCCAGCAGTGAGTTGCCGGGATTGAACGAAAAACTGTTTTTT.

The rearrangement uses TRBV14 and TRBJ1-1; 8 bases align to TRBD1. Trimming removed 3 bases from V and 5 bases from J; junction bases left unmatched: 8. The germline V gene encodes CDR1 SGHDN and CDR2 FVKESK. This CDR3 region has 15 residues. The DNA of the CDR3 is TGTGCCAGCAGCCAGGAACAGGGGGTAGGGACTGAAGCTTTCTTT. Translated: CASSQEQGVGTEAFF.

The chain joins TRBV5-1 to TRBJ2-7; 9 bases are shared with TRBD2. Germline V CDR1 and CDR2: SGHRS, YFSETQ. The CDR3 sequence is 15 residues long. The V segment lost 4 bases and the J segment 6 bases; nucleotides outside the gene matches: 11. For the CDR3, the DNA is TGCGCCAGCAGCGCCAATAGCGGGAGTTCCGTCGAGCAGTACTTC. Its translation is CASSANSGSSVEQYF.

This chain connects TRBV10-3 to TRBJ2-1, with 13 bases matching TRBD2. The CDR3 consists of 16 residues. Germline V gene lookup returns CDR1 ENHRY and CDR2 SYGVKD. Germline trimming cut 0 bases from V and 10 bases from J; bases unmatched to any gene: 6. The CDR3 protein is CAISESGLAGVREQFF. In DNA form, the CDR3 reads TGTGCCATCAGTGAGTCTGGACTAGCGGGAGTACGCGAGCAGTTCTTC.

CDR3 loop: CASSLAGTGGTDTQYF. For the CDR3, the DNA is TGCGCCAGCAGCTTGGCCGGGACAGGGGGAACAGATACGCAGTATTTT. The J gene is TRBJ2-3, the V gene TRBV5-1; TRBD1 matches at 11 bases. The CDR3 extends over 16 amino acids. The germline V gene has CDR1 SGHRS and CDR2 YFSETQ. V was clipped by 0 bases and J by 3 bases; unmatched bases: 3.

The V and J genes are TRBV10-1 and TRBJ2-7; TRBD1 is a possible D gene (5 bases). V was trimmed by 3 bases and J by 1 base, leaving 10 bases between them. The CDR3 sequence is 14 residues long. CDR1 WNHNN and CDR2 SYGVQD come from the germline V gene (reference sequence). Written as DNA, the CDR3 is TGCGCCAGCAGTGAATGGCAGGGTTCCTACGAGCAGTACTTC. Amino acid sequence: CASSEWQGSYEQYF.

This chain connects TRBV19 to TRBJ1-5, with 7 positions matching TRBD1. Germline trimming cut 6 bases from V and 2 bases from J; bases unmatched to any gene: 13. CDR1 is LNHDA, CDR2 SQIVND, per germline (reference sequence). This CDR3 spans 17 amino acids. CDR3 DNA sequence: TGTGCCAGTAGACCCCTTAGGGGGCCAGAGGGCAATCAGCCCCAGCATTTT. It codes for CASRPLRGPEGNQPQHF. The full variable domain, completed using reference TRBV19 and TRBJ1-5, is DGGITQSPKYLFRKEGQNVTLSCEQNLNHDAMYWYRQDPGQGLRLIYYSQIVNDFQKGDIAEGYSVSREKKESFPLTVTSAQKNPTAFYLCASRPLRGPEGNQPQHFGDGTRLSIL.

This clone has just a few counts. The genes are TRBV2 and TRBJ1-2; D remains unclear. CDR3 length: 13 residues. V was pared by 10 bases and J by 3 bases, with 15 bases between. The germline V gene has CDR1 SNHLY and CDR2 FYNNEI. The CDR3, as DNA: TGTGCCACCACGCGGGCGGGTGACTATGGCTACACCTTC. It translates to CATTRAGDYGYTF.

The V and J genes are TRBV5-1 and TRBJ1-4; D is ambiguous. The CDR3 has 15 residues. V lost 0 bases and J lost 5, with 11 bases in between. Germline V lookup: CDR1 SGHRS, CDR2 YFSETQ. The CDR3 DNA follows: TGCGCCAGCAGCTTGGGTGACATGGCCAATGAAAAACTGTTTTTT. This encodes CASSLGDMANEKLFF.

This clone has a handful of counts. V and J are TRBV7-2 and TRBJ2-7; 12 bases map to TRBD2. Germline V gene lookup returns CDR1 SGHTA and CDR2 FQGNSA. The CDR3 contains 19 residues. V shed 3 bases, J shed 3 bases, and the junction held 15 bases outside the gene matches. The CDR3 DNA reads as TGTGCCAGCAGCTTTGGGATGACTAGCGGGGGCGCGAGAGTCTACGAGCAGTACTTC. It encodes CASSFGMTSGGARVYEQYF. The full variable domain, completed using reference TRBV7-2 and TRBJ2-7, is GAGVSQSPSNKVTEKGKDVELRCDPISGHTALYWYRQSLGQGLEFLIYFQGNSAPDKSGLPSDRFSAERTGGSVSTLTIQRTQQEDSAVYLCASSFGMTSGGARVYEQYFGPGTRLTVT.

The chain combines TRBV20-1 with TRBJ1-2; D is unclear. The V gene lost 4 bases and the J gene lost 2 bases, with 5 bases spanning the gap. Germline lookup yields CDR1 DFQATT and CDR2 SNEGSKA (reference sequence). This CDR3 comprises 11 residues. The CDR3 is CSATPNYGYTF. The CDR3 DNA is TGCAGTGCTACCCCGAACTATGGCTACACCTTC.

The chain employs TRBV5-4 and TRBJ1-4; D uncertain. CDR1 is SGHNT, CDR2 YYREEE, per germline (reference sequence). This CDR3 comprises 14 residues. The V end lost 2 bases, the J end lost 4 bases, and 9 bases lay between the germline ends. Written as DNA, the CDR3 is TGTGCCAGCAGCTTCGCCCCACTTAATGAAAAACTGTTTTTT. The encoded protein is CASSFAPLNEKLFF.

The chain recombines TRBV27 with TRBJ2-1; perhaps TRBD2 as D (7 bases). Per germline, CDR1 MNHEY and CDR2 SMNVEV (reference sequence). Trimming stripped 3 bases from V and 7 bases from J, with 22 bases between. The CDR3 has 17 residues. CDR3 in amino acids: CASSLRGGILDKNEQFF. In DNA, the CDR3 is TGTGCCAGCAGTTTGAGGGGGGGGATTCTAGACAAGAATGAGCAGTTCTTC.